These 21 T cell receptor beta chains share one sample of origin, sequenced in a study of T-cell reconstitution after alpha-beta-depleted transplantation in children. The library targeted TCRbeta and was prepared with unique molecular identifiers. One entry per CDR3 protein results from TCRdb running MiXCR on the PCR reads. The sample records about 610,000 distinct CDR3 sequences, 10% being singletons. The sample consisted of PBMCs from the stem cell graft donor, taken from the stem cell graft. The receptors stem from a human donor who donated a stem cell graft to a child with acute myeloid leukemia.

This clonotype appeared a few times. V gene TRBV20-1 combines with J gene TRBJ2-3; D remains ambiguous. The germline CDR1 and CDR2 sequences are DFQATT and SNEGSKA (reference sequence). V lost 8 bases, J lost 3 bases, and 15 bases lay in between. CDR3 length equals 13 residues. CDR3 DNA sequence: TGCAGTCCAGAAAAGCAAGGAACAGATACGCAGTATTTT. Protein: CSPEKQGTDTQYF.

This clonotype was recorded many times. The chain links TRBV29-1 to TRBJ2-7; D call uncertain. The CDR3 extends over 10 amino acids. V was shortened by 7 bases and J by 2 bases, with 6 bases between the two germline ends. Germline CDR1 SQVTM, CDR2 ANQGSEA. The CDR3 DNA follows: TGCAGCGGGGGAACCTACGAGCAGTACTTC. It is translated as CSGGTYEQYF.

This clonotype was detected a few times. V usage is TRBV12-3 or TRBV12-4 and J usage is TRBJ1-1; 8 bases map to TRBD1. The CDR3 is made up of 14 amino acids. V was pared by 7 bases and J by 0 bases, with 4 bases of the junction left unmatched. The CDR3 region is CASILTGVNTEAFF. The CDR3 region has the DNA TGTGCCAGCATTTTGACAGGGGTGAACACTGAAGCTTTCTTT.

This chain connects TRBV11-2 to TRBJ2-1, with D possibly being TRBD2 (6 bases). This CDR3 region has 13 residues. From germline, CDR1 is SGHAT and CDR2 FQNNGV. Trimming pared 4 bases from V and 3 bases from J, leaving 7 bases between. The chain's CDR3 is CASSWGDYNEQFF. As DNA, the CDR3 is TGTGCCAGCAGCTGGGGGGACTACAATGAGCAGTTCTTC.

This clonotype has more than one count but fewer than ten. The rearrangement uses TRBV5-1 and TRBJ2-3, with a weak D call TRBD2 (5 bases). Germline V lookup: CDR1 SGHRS, CDR2 YFSETQ. This CDR3 region has 13 residues. Trimming stripped 0 bases from V and 6 bases from J, with 8 bases between. CDR3 sequence: CASSLGAVDTQYF. CDR3 bases: TGCGCCAGCAGCTTGGGAGCGGTCGATACGCAGTATTTT.

This clonotype was recorded a few times. J is TRBJ1-6 and V is TRBV12-3 or TRBV12-4, with a weak D call TRBD1 (6 bases). This CDR3 is 15 amino acids long. The V and J ends lost 3 bases and 5 bases respectively, with 11 bases between them. CDR3 nucleotide sequence: TGTGCCAGCAGTTTCCAGACAGGAAATAATTCACCCCTCCACTTT. This sequence encodes CASSFQTGNNSPLHF.

The chain has TRBV7-9 and TRBJ2-1, with TRBD2 matching over 9 bases. CDR1 is SEHNR and CDR2 is FQNEAQ in the germline V gene (reference sequence). The CDR3 runs 16 residues. The V and J ends lost 4 bases and 2 bases, in that order; junction bases with no gene match: 6. As DNA, the CDR3 is TGTGCCAGCAGCTCCCTTAGCGGGAGCACCTACAATGAGCAGTTCTTC. Protein sequence: CASSSLSGSTYNEQFF.

Concerning this clonotype itself: Being one base from a much bigger clone, this may be a read error. V gene TRBV5-1 combines with J gene TRBJ2-2, with a tentative D call TRBD1 (5 bases). The CDR3 consists of 15 residues. Germline V gene data show CDR1 as SGHRS and CDR2 as YFSETQ. The chain's CDR3 is CANSVRDRHTGELFF. CDR3 nucleotides: TGCGCCAACAGCGTCCGAGACAGACACACCGGGGAGCTGTTTTTT.

This clonotype was observed at least ten times. This chain's CDR3 is CASSLLPAQPSTDTQYF. CDR3 DNA sequence: TGTGCCAGCAGCTTGTTACCGGCACAACCTAGCACAGATACGCAGTATTTT. V is TRBV7-2 and J is TRBJ2-3; unclear D gene. Trimming cost V 3 bases and J 0 bases, with 16 bases left between them. Germline loops: CDR1 SGHTA, CDR2 FQGNSA. The CDR3 contains 17 residues.

The sample holds a few counts of this clonotype. V is TRBV5-1 and J is TRBJ2-7; TRBD1 might be the D (8 bases). The CDR3 covers 18 residues. The V end lost 0 bases, the J end lost 0 bases, and 19 bases lay between the germline ends. Germline CDR1 is SGHRS and CDR2 is YFSETQ. The DNA of the CDR3 is TGCGCCAGCAGCTTGGCCGAGCGGGACAGGAGTAGCTCCTACGAGCAGTACTTC. This gives the protein CASSLAERDRSSSYEQYF.

This clonotype was counted at least ten times. The chain links TRBV7-3 to TRBJ2-1; D possibly matches TRBD1 or TRBD2 (5 bases each). CDR3 size: 14 residues. CDR1 and CDR2 (germline): SGHTA, FQGTGA. Trimming shortened V by 0 bases and J by 2 bases, and 5 bases separated the two germline ends. CDR3 nucleotide sequence: TGTGCCAGCAGCTTAACGGGGGCCTACAATGAGCAGTTCTTC. The encoded protein is CASSLTGAYNEQFF.

This rearrangement joins TRBV20-1 to TRBJ1-3, with D uncertain. The V and J ends lost 1 base and 0 bases respectively, with 4 bases between them. CDR3 length equals 13 residues. The germline V gene has CDR1 DFQATT and CDR2 SNEGSKA (reference sequence). This CDR3 reads CSARVSSGNTIYF. CDR3 DNA sequence: TGCAGTGCTAGAGTATCCTCTGGAAACACCATATATTTT.

This clonotype turned up a few times. V and J are TRBV20-1 and TRBJ2-3; D uncertain. CDR3 size: 12 residues. Deletions cut 5 bases from V and 8 bases from J, with 14 bases between. Germline V gives CDR1 DFQATT, CDR2 SNEGSKA (reference sequence). The CDR3 reads CSAPEAGPTQYF. Here the CDR3 DNA reads TGCAGTGCTCCCGAGGCCGGGCCTACGCAGTATTTT.

This clonotype has more than one count but fewer than ten. The CDR3 loop reads CASSLVVTGGRNTEAFF. CDR3 nucleotide sequence: TGCGCCAGCAGCTTGGTGGTGACAGGGGGCCGGAACACTGAAGCTTTCTTT. The chain links TRBV5-1 to TRBJ1-1; 10 bases align to TRBD1. This CDR3 is 17 amino acids long. Unmatched junction bases numbered 6, after V lost 0 bases and J lost 1 base. Germline values: CDR1 SGHRS, CDR2 YFSETQ. Based on the CDR3 plus reference TRBV5-1 and TRBJ1-1, the full variable domain is KAGVTQTPRYLIKTRGQQVTLSCSPISGHRSVSWYQQTPGQGLQFLFEYFSETQRNKGNFPGRFSGRQFSNSRSEMNVSTLELGDSALYLCASSLVVTGGRNTEAFFGQGTRLTVV.

The rearrangement uses TRBV20-1 and TRBJ1-1, with a weak D call TRBD1 (5 bases). This CDR3 spans 14 amino acids. V was trimmed by 0 bases and J by 11 bases, leaving 19 bases between them. Germline V gene lookup returns CDR1 DFQATT and CDR2 SNEGSKA (reference sequence). CDR3 residues: CSARDRGQRGEAFF. CDR3 nucleotide sequence: TGCAGTGCTAGAGATCGCGGGCAGAGGGGTGAGGCTTTCTTT.

This clonotype showed up many times. The J gene is TRBJ2-3, the V gene TRBV4-3; TRBD2 might be the D (6 bases). The CDR3 runs to 17 residues. With 0 bases removed from V and 5 bases from J, the gap between germline ends came to 18 bases. Germline loops: CDR1 LGHNA, CDR2 YSLEER. In DNA, the CDR3 is TGCGCCAGCAGCCAAGATCGGGGCGGGGTTGGGAAAGATACGCAGTATTTT. This sequence encodes CASSQDRGGVGKDTQYF.

V is TRBV6-2 or TRBV6-3 and J is TRBJ1-5; 7 nucleotides align to TRBD1. In germline, CDR1 is MNHEY, CDR2 SVGEGT. V was pared by 2 bases and J by 5 bases, with 9 bases of the junction left unmatched. This CDR3 region has 16 residues. Here the CDR3 DNA reads TGTGCCAGCAGTTACATGAGGGGGCCCCCGTATCAGCCCCAGCATTTT. This codes for CASSYMRGPPYQPQHF.

The chain combines TRBV11-1 with TRBJ2-7; 7 nucleotides align to TRBD2. The length of the CDR3 is 16 residues. The germline CDR1 and CDR2 sequences are SGHAT and FQDESV (reference sequence). Unmatched junction bases numbered 15, after V lost 5 bases and J lost 5 bases. The CDR3 DNA reads TGTGCCAGCAGCCATTCCCTAGCGGACCCTTCAGACGAGCAGTACTTC. Translation gives CASSHSLADPSDEQYF.

The CDR3 protein is CASSPDGPLPYEQYF. As DNA, the CDR3 is TGTGCCAGCAGCCCGGATGGGCCCCTTCCCTACGAGCAGTACTTC. The rearrangement joins TRBV7-3 to TRBJ2-7; D is unresolved. CDR1 SGHTA and CDR2 FQGTGA come from the germline V gene. The V end lost 5 bases, the J end lost 2 bases, and 16 bases lay between the germline ends. This CDR3 region has 15 residues.

The CDR3: CASSDSIGELFF. For the CDR3, the DNA is TGTGCCAGCAGTGACTCGATCGGGGAGCTGTTTTTT. This sequence joins TRBV6-4 and TRBJ2-2; D unclear. The V end lost 0 bases, the J end lost 7 bases, and 3 bases lay between the germline ends. There are 12 residues in the CDR3. CDR1 MRHNA and CDR2 SNTAGT come from the germline V gene.

This clonotype has a handful of counts. The rearrangement uses TRBV15 and TRBJ2-2; TRBD2 might be the D (6 bases). In germline, CDR1 is LNHNV, CDR2 YYDKDF (reference sequence). The germline V and J ends were trimmed by 0 bases and 1 base, with 12 bases remaining between them. The CDR3 length is 17 residues. The CDR3 nucleotides are TGTGCCACCAGCAGAGAGCGGGTTAGCGGGAACACCGGGGAGCTGTTTTTT. This codes for CATSRERVSGNTGELFF.